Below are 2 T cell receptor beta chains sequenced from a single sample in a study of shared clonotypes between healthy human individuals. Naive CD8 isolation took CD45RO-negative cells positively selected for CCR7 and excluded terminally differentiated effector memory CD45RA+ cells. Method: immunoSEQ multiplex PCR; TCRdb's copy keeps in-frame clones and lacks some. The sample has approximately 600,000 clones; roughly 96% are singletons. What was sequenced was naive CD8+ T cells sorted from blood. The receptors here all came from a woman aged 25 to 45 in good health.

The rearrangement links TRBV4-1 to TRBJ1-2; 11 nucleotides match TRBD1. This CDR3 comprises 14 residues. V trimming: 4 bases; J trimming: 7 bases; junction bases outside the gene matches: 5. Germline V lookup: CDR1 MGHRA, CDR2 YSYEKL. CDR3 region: CASSLGQGAPGYTF. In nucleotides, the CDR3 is TGCGCCAGCAGCCTAGGACAGGGGGCGCCTGGCTACACCTTC.

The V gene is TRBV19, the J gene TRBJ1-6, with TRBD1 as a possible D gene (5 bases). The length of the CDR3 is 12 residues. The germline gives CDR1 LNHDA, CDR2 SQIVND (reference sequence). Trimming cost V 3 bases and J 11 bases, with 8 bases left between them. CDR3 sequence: CASSMQGPPLHF. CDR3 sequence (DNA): TGTGCCAGTAGTATGCAGGGACCACCCCTCCACTTT.